What follows describes a single T cell receptor (beta chain). The study ran its PCR with 60 Vbeta and 13 Jbeta primers. The assay was immunoSEQ multiplex PCR, and TCRdb's table has in-frame clones only and misses some. The profile covers roughly 190,000 clones, with around 85% appearing a single time and 6.3% taken by the ten largest. These data are taken from a study of cytomegalovirus exposure and HLA in healthy donors. CDR1 GTSNPN and CDR2 SVGIG come from the germline V gene (reference sequence). V dropped 2 bases and J dropped 6; count of bases not matched to a gene: 7. The CDR3 length is 14 residues.

The rearrangement joins TRBV30 to TRBJ2-7; 10 bases map to TRBD1. The source is a man aged 35 to 55 in good health and CMV-seropositive. Sequenced sample: PBMCs. The CDR3 here is CAWSTGTGDVEQYF. CDR3 bases: TGTGCCTGGAGTACCGGGACAGGGGATGTCGAGCAGTACTTC.